This T cell receptor beta chain was obtained from a study of control samples from healthy donors and cancer patients. The protocol was immunoSEQ multiplex PCR, while the TCRdb copy is restricted to in-frame clones and leaves out a portion. The sample records approximately 100,000 clones, 82% being singletons. Germline CDR1 and CDR2: SGHRS and YFSETQ. Germline trimming cut 0 bases from V and 5 bases from J; bases unmatched to any gene: 7. The CDR3 contains 16 residues. J is TRBJ2-5 and V is TRBV5-1; 10 bases fit TRBD1. The sample was blood. The origin of this receptor is a man in his sixties in good health. In nucleotides, the CDR3 is TGCGCCAGCAGCTTGGGTGACAGGGGGCCCTCGGAGACCCAGTACTTC. The encoded protein is CASSLGDRGPSETQYF.